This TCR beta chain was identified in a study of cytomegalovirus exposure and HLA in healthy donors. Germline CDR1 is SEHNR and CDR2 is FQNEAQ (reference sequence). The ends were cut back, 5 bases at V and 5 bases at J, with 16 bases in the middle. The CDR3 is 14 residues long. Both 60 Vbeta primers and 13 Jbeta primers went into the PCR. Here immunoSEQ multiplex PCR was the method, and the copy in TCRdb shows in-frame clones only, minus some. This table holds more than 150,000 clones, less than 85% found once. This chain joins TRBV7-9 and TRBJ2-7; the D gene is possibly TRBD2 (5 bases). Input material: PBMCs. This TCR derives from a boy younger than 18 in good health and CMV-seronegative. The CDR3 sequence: CASSLSFVGDEQYF. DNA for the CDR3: TGTGCCAGCAGCCTTTCTTTTGTGGGAGACGAGCAGTACTTC. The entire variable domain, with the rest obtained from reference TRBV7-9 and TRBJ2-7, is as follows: DTGVSQNPRHKITKRGQNVTFRCDPISEHNRLYWYRQTLGQGPEFLTYFQNEAQLEKSRLLSDRFSAERPKGSFSTLEIQRTEQGDSAMYLCASSLSFVGDEQYFGPGTRLTVT.